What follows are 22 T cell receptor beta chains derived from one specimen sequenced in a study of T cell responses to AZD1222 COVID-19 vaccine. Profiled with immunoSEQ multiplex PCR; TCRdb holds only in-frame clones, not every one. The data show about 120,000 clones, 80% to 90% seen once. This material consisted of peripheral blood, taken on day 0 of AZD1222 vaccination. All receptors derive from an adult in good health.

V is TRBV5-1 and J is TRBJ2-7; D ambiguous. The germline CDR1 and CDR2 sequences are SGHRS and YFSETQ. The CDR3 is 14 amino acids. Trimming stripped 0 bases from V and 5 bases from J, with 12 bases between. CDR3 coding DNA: TGCGCCAGCAGCTTGGCCGTAGGATCCCACGAGCAGTACTTC. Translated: CASSLAVGSHEQYF.

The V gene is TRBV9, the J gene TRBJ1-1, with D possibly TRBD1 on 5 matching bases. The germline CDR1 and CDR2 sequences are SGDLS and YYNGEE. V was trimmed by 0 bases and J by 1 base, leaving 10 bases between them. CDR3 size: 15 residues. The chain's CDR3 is CASSVVSQGNTEAFF. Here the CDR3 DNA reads TGTGCCAGCAGCGTAGTATCCCAGGGGAACACTGAAGCTTTCTTT.

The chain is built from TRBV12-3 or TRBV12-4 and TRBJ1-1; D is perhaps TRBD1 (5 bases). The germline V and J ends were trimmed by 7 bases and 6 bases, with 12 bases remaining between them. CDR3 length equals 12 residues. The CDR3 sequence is CASKISRAEAFF. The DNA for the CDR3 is TGTGCCAGCAAAATTTCCAGGGCTGAAGCTTTCTTT.

The CDR3 protein is CASSRTSGGSSYEQYF. CDR3 bases: TGTGCCAGCAGCCGGACTAGCGGGGGGAGCTCCTACGAGCAGTACTTC. This chain connects TRBV7-9 to TRBJ2-7; 14 bases fit TRBD2. Germline values: CDR1 SEHNR, CDR2 FQNEAQ (reference sequence). The V gene end was trimmed by 5 bases and the J gene end by 0 bases; junction bases not matched to a gene: 3. The CDR3 is 16 residues long.

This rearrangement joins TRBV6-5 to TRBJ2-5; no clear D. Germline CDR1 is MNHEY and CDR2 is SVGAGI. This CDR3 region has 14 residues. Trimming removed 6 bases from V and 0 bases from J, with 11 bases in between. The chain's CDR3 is CASSLWRNQETQYF. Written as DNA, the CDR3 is TGTGCCAGCAGCCTCTGGCGGAACCAAGAGACCCAGTACTTC.

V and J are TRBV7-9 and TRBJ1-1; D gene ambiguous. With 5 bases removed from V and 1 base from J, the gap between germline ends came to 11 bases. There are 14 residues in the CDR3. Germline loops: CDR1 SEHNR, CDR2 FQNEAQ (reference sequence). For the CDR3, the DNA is TGTGCCAGCAGCCCCGGACGGAAGAACACTGAAGCTTTCTTT. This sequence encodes CASSPGRKNTEAFF.

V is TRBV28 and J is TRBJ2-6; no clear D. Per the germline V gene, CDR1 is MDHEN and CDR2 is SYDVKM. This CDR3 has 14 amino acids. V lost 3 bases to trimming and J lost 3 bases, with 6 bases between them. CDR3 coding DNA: TGTGCCAGCAGTTTCCGGGTTGGGGCCAACGTCCTGACTTTC. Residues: CASSFRVGANVLTF.

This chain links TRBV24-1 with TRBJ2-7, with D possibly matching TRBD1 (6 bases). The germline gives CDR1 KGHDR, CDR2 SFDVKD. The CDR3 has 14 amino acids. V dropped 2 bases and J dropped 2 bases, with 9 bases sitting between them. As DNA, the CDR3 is TGTGCCACCAGTGATTGTACAGGGCCCTACGAGCAGTACTTC. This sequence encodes CATSDCTGPYEQYF.

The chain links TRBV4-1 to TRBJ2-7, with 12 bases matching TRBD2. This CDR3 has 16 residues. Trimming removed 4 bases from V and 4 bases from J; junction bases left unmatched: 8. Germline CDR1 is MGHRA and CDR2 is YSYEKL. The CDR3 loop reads CASSLGLAGIVYEQYF. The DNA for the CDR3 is TGCGCCAGCAGCCTAGGACTAGCGGGAATCGTTTACGAGCAGTACTTC.

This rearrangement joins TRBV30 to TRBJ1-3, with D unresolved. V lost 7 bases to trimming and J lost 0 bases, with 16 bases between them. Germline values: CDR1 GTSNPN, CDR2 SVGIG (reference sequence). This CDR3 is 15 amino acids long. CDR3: CASRVGDLSGNTIYF. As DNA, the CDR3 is TGTGCCTCCCGGGTGGGAGACCTCTCTGGAAACACCATATATTTT.

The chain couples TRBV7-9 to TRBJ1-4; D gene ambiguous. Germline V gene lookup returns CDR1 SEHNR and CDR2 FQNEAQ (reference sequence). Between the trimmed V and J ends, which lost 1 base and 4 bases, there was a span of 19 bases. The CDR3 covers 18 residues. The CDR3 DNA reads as TGTGCCAGCAGCTTAGTTCCGGGATCCAGGCGGAGTAATGAAAAACTGTTTTTT. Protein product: CASSLVPGSRRSNEKLFF. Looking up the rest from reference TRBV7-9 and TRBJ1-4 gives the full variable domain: DTGVSQNPRHKITKRGQNVTFRCDPISEHNRLYWYRQTLGQGPEFLTYFQNEAQLEKSRLLSDRFSAERPKGSFSTLEIQRTEQGDSAMYLCASSLVPGSRRSNEKLFFGSGTQLSVL.

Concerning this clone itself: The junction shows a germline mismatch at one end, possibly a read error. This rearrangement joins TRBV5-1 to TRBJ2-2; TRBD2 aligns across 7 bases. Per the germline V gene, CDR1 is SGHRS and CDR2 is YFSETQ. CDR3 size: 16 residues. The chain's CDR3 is CAGSLKTSSRTGELFF. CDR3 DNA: TGCGCCGGCAGCTTGAAGACTAGCTCCAGGACCGGGGAGCTGTTTTTT.

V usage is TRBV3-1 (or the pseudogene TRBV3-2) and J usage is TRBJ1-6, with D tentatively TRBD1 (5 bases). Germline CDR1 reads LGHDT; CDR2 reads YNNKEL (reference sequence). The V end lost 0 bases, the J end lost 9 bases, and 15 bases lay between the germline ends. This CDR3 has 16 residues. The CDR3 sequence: CASSQDRGVPGSPLHF. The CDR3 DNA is TGTGCCAGCAGCCAAGATAGGGGAGTCCCGGGTTCACCCCTCCACTTT.

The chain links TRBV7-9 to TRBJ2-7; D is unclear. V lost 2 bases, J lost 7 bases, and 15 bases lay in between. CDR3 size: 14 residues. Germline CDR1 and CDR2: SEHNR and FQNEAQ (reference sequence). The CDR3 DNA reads TGTGCCAGCAGCTTAATATCGTCGGCCCTTGAGCAGTACTTC. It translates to CASSLISSALEQYF. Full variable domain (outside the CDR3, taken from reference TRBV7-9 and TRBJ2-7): DTGVSQNPRHKITKRGQNVTFRCDPISEHNRLYWYRQTLGQGPEFLTYFQNEAQLEKSRLLSDRFSAERPKGSFSTLEIQRTEQGDSAMYLCASSLISSALEQYFGPGTRLTVT.

CDR3 sequence: CASSSGTTSGGYNEQFF. CDR3 nucleotides: TGCGCCAGCAGCTCAGGAACAACTAGCGGGGGTTACAATGAGCAGTTCTTC. The rearrangement joins TRBV5-1 to TRBJ2-1; 11 bases line up with TRBD2. The CDR3 extends over 17 amino acids. V shed 3 bases and J 4 bases; nucleotides not matched to a gene: 9. Germline lookup yields CDR1 SGHRS and CDR2 YFSETQ. Using reference TRBV5-1 and TRBJ2-1 for the parts outside the CDR3, the full variable domain is KAGVTQTPRYLIKTRGQQVTLSCSPISGHRSVSWYQQTPGQGLQFLFEYFSETQRNKGNFPGRFSGRQFSNSRSEMNVSTLELGDSALYLCASSSGTTSGGYNEQFFGPGTRLTVL.

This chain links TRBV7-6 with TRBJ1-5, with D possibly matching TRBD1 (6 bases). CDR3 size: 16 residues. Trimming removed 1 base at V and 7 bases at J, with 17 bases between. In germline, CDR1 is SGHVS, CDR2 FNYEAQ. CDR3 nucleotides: TGTGCCAGCAGCTTAGGGGCAGGGGAAGTGGGCCAGCCCCAGCATTTT. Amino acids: CASSLGAGEVGQPQHF.

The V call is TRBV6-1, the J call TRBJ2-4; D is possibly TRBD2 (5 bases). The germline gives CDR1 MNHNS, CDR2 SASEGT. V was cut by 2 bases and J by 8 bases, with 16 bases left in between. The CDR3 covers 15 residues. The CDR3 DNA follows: TGTGCCAGCAGTGAACCAACTAGTTCGTGGGACATTCAGTACTTC. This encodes CASSEPTSSWDIQYF.

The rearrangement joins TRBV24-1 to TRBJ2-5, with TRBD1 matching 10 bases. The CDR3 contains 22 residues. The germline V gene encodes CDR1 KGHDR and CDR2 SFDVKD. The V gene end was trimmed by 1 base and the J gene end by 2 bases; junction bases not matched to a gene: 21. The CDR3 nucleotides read TGTGCCACCAGTGATTTACGAAGCTTAGGGGACAGGGGCCGCGCGTTTCAAGAGACCCAGTACTTC. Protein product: CATSDLRSLGDRGRAFQETQYF.

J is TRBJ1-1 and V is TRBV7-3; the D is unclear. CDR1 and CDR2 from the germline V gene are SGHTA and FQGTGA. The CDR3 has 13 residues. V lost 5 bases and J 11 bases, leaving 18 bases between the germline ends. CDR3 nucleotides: TGTGCCAGCAGCCCAGGCCCCCGGGAGTGGGCTTTCTTT. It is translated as CASSPGPREWAFF.

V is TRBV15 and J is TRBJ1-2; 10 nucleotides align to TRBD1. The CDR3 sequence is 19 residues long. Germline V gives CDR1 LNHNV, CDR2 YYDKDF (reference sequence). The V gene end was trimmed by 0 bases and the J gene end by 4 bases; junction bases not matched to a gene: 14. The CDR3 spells CATSRDRLGQGGGGYGYTF. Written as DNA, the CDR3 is TGTGCCACCAGCAGAGATCGTTTAGGACAGGGGGGTGGCGGCTATGGCTACACCTTC.

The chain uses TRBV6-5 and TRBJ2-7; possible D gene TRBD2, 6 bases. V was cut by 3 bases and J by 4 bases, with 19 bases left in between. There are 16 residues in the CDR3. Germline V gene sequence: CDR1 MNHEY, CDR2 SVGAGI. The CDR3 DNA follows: TGTGCCAGCAGTTATAAGGGACCCGGGACTCCTTACGAGCAGTACTTC. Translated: CASSYKGPGTPYEQYF.

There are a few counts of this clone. The CDR3, as DNA: TGCGCCAGCGAACAGGGATCGGGCAACTATGGCTACACCTTC. It specifies CASEQGSGNYGYTF. The rearrangement joins TRBV5-1 to TRBJ1-2; D is perhaps TRBD1 (6 bases). The CDR3 is 14 amino acids. CDR1 and CDR2 from the germline V gene are SGHRS and YFSETQ. The V gene lost 7 bases and the J gene lost 2 bases, with 15 bases spanning the gap.